This T cell receptor (beta chain) appears in the sequencing data of a study of shared clonotypes between healthy human individuals. Study results and limitations: Naive subsets typically showed greater estimated richness than memory subsets.

The study separated CD4+ cells into CD45RA+ naive and CD45RA-negative memory subsets. The method was immunoSEQ multiplex PCR; TCRdb's version includes in-frame clones alone and lacks a portion of them. The data contain roughly 2.2 million clones, around 92% of them seen just once; the ten biggest clones take up 0.37%. Points on this clone: The target antigen is unknown. At the DNA level, this CDR3 is encoded by other sequences in the same sample as well.

Trimming removed 6 bases from V and 1 base from J; junction bases left unmatched: 1. The germline V gene encodes CDR1 MDHEN and CDR2 SYDVKM. The CDR3 loop spans 14 amino acids. The sequencing sample was made of naive CD4+ T cells from PBMCs. Subset noted: CD45RA+ positively selected. V usage is TRBV28 and J usage is TRBJ2-1, with 9 bases that match TRBD2. This TCR derives from a young man in good health. Some clones in this sample may be carry-over from other donors' samples. This CDR3 is CASRSGGSYNEQFF. In DNA, the CDR3 is TGTGCCAGCAGAAGCGGGGGGTCCTACAATGAGCAGTTCTTC.